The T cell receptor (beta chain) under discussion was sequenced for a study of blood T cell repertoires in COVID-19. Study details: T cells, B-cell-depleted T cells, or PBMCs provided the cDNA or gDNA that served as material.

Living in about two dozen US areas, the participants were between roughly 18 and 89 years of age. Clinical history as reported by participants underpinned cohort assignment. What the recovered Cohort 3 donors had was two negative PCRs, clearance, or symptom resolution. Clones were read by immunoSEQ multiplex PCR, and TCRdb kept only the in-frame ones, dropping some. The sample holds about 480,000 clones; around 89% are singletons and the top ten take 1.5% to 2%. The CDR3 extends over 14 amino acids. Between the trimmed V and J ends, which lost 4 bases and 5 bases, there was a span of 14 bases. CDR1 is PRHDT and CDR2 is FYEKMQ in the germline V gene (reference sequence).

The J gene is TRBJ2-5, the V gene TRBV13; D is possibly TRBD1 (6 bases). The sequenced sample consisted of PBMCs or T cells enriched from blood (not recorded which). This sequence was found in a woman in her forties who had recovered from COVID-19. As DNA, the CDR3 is TGTGCCAGCAGCTCAGGACAGACCCAGGAGACCCAGTACTTC. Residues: CASSSGQTQETQYF.